A selection of T cell receptor beta chains follows, all from one sample in a study of cytotoxic CD8 clonotypes in ibrutinib-treated CLL. TCRdb's table, derived via immunoSEQ multiplex PCR, lists solely in-frame clones and lacks some. Altogether roughly 190,000 clones are present, roughly 72% being singletons, with the ten largest covering 13%. The sequencing here drew on PBMCs, taken after 24 months of ibrutinib treatment. These TCRs come from a human donor with chronic lymphocytic leukemia. The CDR3 runs from the conserved cysteine through the conserved F or W. A D gene is named only where the DNA matches it firmly. For some rows the clone size is stated as once, few or many, or as a class when expanded; others skip it.

D	size	V	J	CDR3	DNA
NA	NA	TRBV4-1	TRBJ1-4	CASSQDLVTGREKLFF	TGCGCCAGCAGCCAAGATCTCGTAACAGGCCGAGAAAAACTGTTTTTT
NA	NA	TRBV5-6	TRBJ2-5	CASSPRLQETQYF	TGTGCCAGCAGTCCGAGGCTCCAAGAGACCCAGTACTTC
NA	NA	TRBV14	TRBJ1-5	CASSRWDGDPQHF	TGTGCCAGCAGCCGCTGGGATGGGGATCCCCAGCATTTT
NA	NA	TRBV11-2	TRBJ2-7	CASSLDRDEQYF	TGTGCCAGCAGCTTAGACCGGGACGAGCAGTACTTC
NA	few	TRBV7-2	TRBJ1-3	CASSFPGNTIYF	TGTGCCAGCAGCTTCCCGGGAAACACCATATATTTT
NA	NA	TRBV18	TRBJ2-2	CASSPGAVLNAGELFF	TGTGCCAGCTCACCTGGGGCAGTCTTGAATGCCGGGGAGCTGTTTTTT
NA	NA	TRBV18	TRBJ2-3	CASSPRTDTQYF	TGTGCCAGCTCACCCCGCACAGATACGCAGTATTTT
TRBD1	NA	TRBV15	TRBJ1-5	CATSRDSWPGGQPQHF	TGTGCCACCAGCAGAGATTCATGGCCAGGGGGCCAGCCCCAGCATTTT
NA	NA	TRBV4-3	TRBJ2-2	CASSQVFAGENTGELFF	TGCGCCAGCAGCCAAGTTTTTGCGGGCGAGAACACCGGGGAGCTGTTTTTT
NA	NA	TRBV20-1	TRBJ2-1	CSARNEQFF	TGCAGTGCGAGAAATGAGCAGTTCTTC
NA	NA	TRBV27	TRBJ2-1	CASRGLAFYNEQFF	TGTGCCAGCAGAGGGCTAGCGTTCTACAATGAGCAGTTCTTC
NA	NA	TRBV12-5	TRBJ1-2	CASGSGRNYGYTF	TGTGCTAGTGGTTCGGGGCGGAACTATGGCTACACCTTC
NA	NA	TRBV9	TRBJ1-1	CASSVVGGTAFF	TGTGCCAGCAGCGTAGTAGGAGGGACGGCTTTCTTT
NA	NA	TRBV7-9	TRBJ2-7	CASSAAAPYEQYF	TGTGCCAGCAGCGCCGCCGCCCCCTACGAGCAGTACTTC
NA	NA	TRBV4-2	TRBJ2-1	CASSQDIGIAEYSSYNEQFF	TGTGCCAGCAGCCAAGATATTGGGATAGCCGAATATAGCTCCTACAATGAGCAGTTCTTC
NA	NA	TRBV2	TRBJ2-7	CASTIFVGSEQYF	TGTGCCAGCACCATATTCGTTGGGTCCGAGCAGTACTTC
NA	NA	TRBV5-6	TRBJ1-4	CASSLAGQINEKLFF	TGTGCCAGCAGCTTGGCCGGACAGATTAATGAAAAACTGTTTTTT
NA	NA	TRBV9	TRBJ2-3	CASSVGLASTQYF	TGTGCCAGCAGCGTAGGACTGGCGAGTACGCAGTATTTT
TRBD1	NA	TRBV19	TRBJ1-2	CASSIVTGINYGYTF	TGTGCCAGTAGTATCGTGACAGGGATAAACTATGGCTACACCTTC
NA	few	TRBV7-2	TRBJ2-6	CATNPGANVLTF	TGTGCCACCAATCCGGGGGCCAACGTCCTGACTTTC
TRBD1	NA	TRBV11-2	TRBJ2-7	CASSLLTGGPYEQYF	TGTGCCAGCAGCTTATTAACAGGGGGCCCCTACGAGCAGTACTTC
NA	NA	TRBV28	TRBJ1-5	CASSFQPQHF	TGTGCCAGCAGTTTTCAGCCCCAGCATTTT
NA	NA	TRBV30	TRBJ2-5	CAWSGLQETQYF	TGTGCCTGGAGTGGTCTCCAAGAGACCCAGTACTTC
NA	once	TRBV5-6	TRBJ2-3	CASSGKGSTDTQYF	TGTGCCAGCAGCGGAAAAGGAAGCACAGATACGCAGTATTTT
NA	once	TRBV23-1	TRBJ2-7	CASSGGPAFWYF	TGCGCCAGCAGTGGGGGACCCGCCTTTTGGTACTTC
TRBD1	NA	TRBV2	TRBJ1-1	CASSGTGGFTEAFF	TGTGCCAGCAGTGGGACAGGGGGATTCACTGAAGCTTTCTTT
NA	NA	TRBV30	TRBJ1-3	CAWSVGAGNTIYF	TGTGCCTGGAGTGTAGGAGCCGGAAACACCATATATTTT
NA	NA	TRBV19	TRBJ2-6	CASSIIGAGANVLTF	TGTGCCAGTAGTATAATTGGGGCTGGGGCCAACGTCCTGACTTTC
NA	NA	TRBV28	TRBJ2-7	CASRPSSGWNYEQYF	TGTGCCAGCAGGCCAAGTTCAGGATGGAACTACGAGCAGTACTTC
NA	NA	TRBV7-9	TRBJ1-2	CASSLAAAGVRYTF	TGTGCCAGCAGCTTAGCGGCAGCGGGGGTCAGGTACACCTTC
TRBD2	NA	TRBV13	TRBJ2-1	CASSSRGLVGIGAGLNEQFF	TGTGCCAGCAGCTCGCGGGGACTAGTGGGAATAGGGGCCGGGCTTAATGAGCAGTTCTTC
TRBD2	NA	TRBV30	TRBJ2-7	CAWSRSGSFYEQYF	TGTGCCTGGAGTCGGAGCGGGAGCTTCTACGAGCAGTACTTC
NA	NA	TRBV7-9	TRBJ2-1	CASSLRGSMLF	TGTGCCAGCAGCTTAAGAGGGAGTATGCTCTTC
TRBD1	NA	TRBV11-2	TRBJ2-1	CASSSGTGFLNEQFF	TGTGCCAGCAGCTCCGGGACAGGGTTCCTGAATGAGCAGTTCTTC
TRBD2	NA	TRBV28	TRBJ2-1	CAVLRAASGNEQFF	TGTGCCGTCCTCAGGGCGGCTAGCGGAAATGAGCAGTTCTTC
NA	few	TRBV27	TRBJ2-7	CASSHTFTHYYYEQYF	TGTGCCAGCAGTCATACATTCACTCACTACTACTACGAGCAGTACTTC
TRBD2	few	TRBV28	TRBJ2-7	CASSSIAGTYEQYF	TGTGCCAGCAGCTCCATAGCGGGGACCTACGAGCAGTACTTC
NA	NA	TRBV6-5	TRBJ1-5	CASSHKPYSNQPQHF	TGTGCCAGCAGTCATAAACCTTATAGCAATCAGCCCCAGCATTTT
TRBD1	NA	TRBV28	TRBJ1-6	CASSSGTGKNSPLHF	TGTGCCAGCAGTTCCGGGACAGGGAAAAATTCACCCCTCCACTTT
NA	NA	TRBV5-1	TRBJ2-7	CASSFGVLYEQYF	TGCGCCAGCAGCTTTGGGGTACTCTACGAGCAGTACTTC
NA	NA	TRBV4-2	TRBJ1-2	CASSQGQNVYGYTF	TGTGCCAGCAGCCAAGGACAGAACGTCTATGGCTACACCTTC
NA	NA	TRBV11-2	TRBJ2-2	CASSLLGINTGELFF	TGTGCCAGCAGCTTATTGGGGATCAACACCGGGGAGCTGTTTTTT
TRBD1	NA	TRBV5-1	TRBJ2-3	CASSWGQGAGTQYF	TGCGCCAGCAGCTGGGGACAGGGGGCTGGTACGCAGTATTTT
NA	NA	TRBV6-1	TRBJ2-2	CASTTGWNTGELFF	TGTGCCAGCACTACAGGGTGGAACACCGGGGAGCTGTTTTTT
TRBD1	NA	TRBV7-7	TRBJ2-2	CASSLGQGALELFF	TGTGCCAGCAGCCTGGGACAGGGGGCTCTGGAGCTGTTTTTT
NA	once	TRBV28	TRBJ1-4	CASIGQFGEKLFF	TGTGCCAGCATCGGCCAGTTCGGAGAAAAACTGTTTTTT
TRBD1	NA	TRBV11-3	TRBJ1-1	CASSSGQGMNTEAFF	TGTGCCAGCAGCTCTGGACAGGGGATGAACACTGAAGCTTTCTTT
NA	few	TRBV7-3	TRBJ2-2	CASSSGPQGLAGELFF	TGTGCCAGCAGCTCAGGCCCCCAGGGGCTCGCCGGGGAGCTGTTTTTT
NA	NA	TRBV5-6	TRBJ2-3	CASSFRAETRGDTQYF	TGTGCCAGCAGCTTCCGGGCAGAAACACGTGGAGATACGCAGTATTTT
NA	NA	TRBV5-1	TRBJ1-3	CASSTGTDGNTIYF	TGCGCCAGCAGCACCGGGACGGATGGAAACACCATATATTTT
TRBD2	NA	TRBV7-2	TRBJ2-7	CASSGGSYEQYF	TGTGCCAGCAGCGGCGGGAGCTACGAGCAGTACTTC
TRBD1	NA	TRBV7-8	TRBJ1-1	CASSPGGPRTEAFF	TGTGCCAGCAGCCCAGGGGGCCCACGTACTGAAGCTTTCTTT